Sample share makes the clone carrying this T cell receptor (beta chain) medium-sized. TCRdb keeps only in-frame clones here, not all; method: immunoSEQ multiplex PCR. The sample lists about 60,000 clones; approximately 90% were seen once. These data belong to a study of OX40 agonist ivuxolimab in advanced cancers. Overall study: Hepatocellular carcinoma, melanoma, renal cell or head and neck cancer occurred in dose-escalation patients.

CDR3 length: 16 amino acids. The V gene's germline CDR1 is SGDLS and CDR2 YYNGEE. With V trimmed by 3 bases and J by 7 bases, 10 bases remained unmatched. Material: CD4+ or CD8+ T cells sorted from blood, obtained in a trial of the OX40 agonist ivuxolimab. The source of this sequence is an adult with an advanced solid tumor such as melanoma, head and neck, liver or kidney cancer. The gene calls are TRBV9 and TRBJ2-1, with 10 bases fitting TRBD2. CDR3 amino acids: CASSAAGTSETNEQFF. The CDR3 nucleotides read TGTGCCAGCAGCGCCGCCGGGACTAGCGAGACGAATGAGCAGTTCTTC.